The clone carrying this T cell receptor (beta chain) was counted a few times. Clinical history as reported by participants underpinned cohort assignment. Original data processing: How many nucleated cells were present was estimated from reference gene primer amplification. Libraries were prepared by immunoSEQ multiplex PCR; TCRdb keeps only in-frame clonotypes and omits some of them. V, J and clone size reflect that table, while D and trimming were determined from the DNA. The table includes about 200,000 clones, 80% to 85% detected once. CDR1 is SGHTA, CDR2 FQGTGA, per germline. CDR3 size: 13 residues. The germline V and J ends were trimmed by 1 base and 8 bases, with 11 bases remaining between them. This entry is derived from a study of blood T cell repertoires in COVID-19.

Specimen: PBMCs or T cells enriched from blood (not recorded which). The receptor was derived from a man in his forties who had recovered from COVID-19. The rearrangement joins TRBV7-3 to TRBJ1-2; D gene ambiguous. The CDR3 DNA reads as TGTGCCAGCAGCTTAATGGCAGGTGAAGGCTACACCTTC. Translation gives CASSLMAGEGYTF.